This TCR beta chain is drawn from a study of T cells after yellow fever vaccination. TCRdb itself ran the 5' RACE reads through MiXCR, one entry per CDR3 protein. The table lists more than 300,000 distinct CDR3 sequences, 6.5% to 8.5% of them singletons. The sample here was PBMCs, taken 35 to 50 days after the first yellow fever vaccination. The source is a man younger than 35 who received the YFV17D yellow fever vaccine.

In DNA, the CDR3 is TGTGCCAGCAGTGACTCGGGAAAGAATTGGGGCACTGAAGCTTTCTTT. Its translation: CASSDSGKNWGTEAFF. The J gene is TRBJ1-1, the V gene TRBV6-4, with no clear D. The CDR3 loop spans 16 amino acids. V lost 0 bases and J 4 bases, leaving 15 bases between the germline ends. CDR1 is MRHNA, CDR2 SNTAGT, per germline.